The 15 T cell receptor beta chains below were found in one sample sequenced in a study of cytomegalovirus exposure and HLA in healthy donors. PCR was performed using 60 Vbeta and 13 Jbeta primers. Data came from immunoSEQ multiplex PCR; TCRdb stores just in-frame clones and leaves some out. The sample yields about 98,000 clones, 63% seen once. Sequencing was performed on PBMCs. The source is a human donor in good health.

This chain connects TRBV15 to TRBJ2-1; TRBD2 matches 9 bases. Germline V gene data show CDR1 as LNHNV and CDR2 as YYDKDF (reference sequence). V shed 3 bases, J shed 10 bases, and the junction held 7 bases outside the gene matches. The CDR3 is 14 residues long. The CDR3 sequence: CATSSSGSYWEQFF. For the CDR3, the DNA is TGTGCCACCAGCAGTAGCGGGAGCTACTGGGAGCAGTTCTTC.

The V gene is TRBV5-1, the J gene TRBJ2-7; D unresolved. Trimming removed 4 bases at V and 3 bases at J, with 5 bases between. This CDR3 comprises 11 residues. Looked up from germline, CDR1 is SGHRS and CDR2 is YFSETQ. DNA of the CDR3: TGCGCCAGCAGCGTTAACTACGAGCAGTACTTC. Amino acid sequence: CASSVNYEQYF. Supplemented by reference TRBV5-1 and TRBJ2-7, the full variable domain reads KAGVTQTPRYLIKTRGQQVTLSCSPISGHRSVSWYQQTPGQGLQFLFEYFSETQRNKGNFPGRFSGRQFSNSRSEMNVSTLELGDSALYLCASSVNYEQYFGPGTRLTVT.

V is TRBV7-8 and J is TRBJ1-1; weak D call: TRBD1 (6 bases). The CDR3 runs to 16 residues. The germline gives CDR1 SGHVS, CDR2 FQNEAQ. The V end was cut by 4 bases, the J end by 1 base, with 16 bases between. CDR3 region: CASSSTTGTSNTEAFF. Here the CDR3 DNA reads TGTGCCAGCAGCTCTACAACCGGGACATCGAACACTGAAGCTTTCTTT.

The genes are TRBV4-2 and TRBJ2-2; D ambiguous. V was pared by 5 bases and J by 1 base, with 8 bases between. The CDR3 length is 14 residues. From germline, CDR1 is LGHNA and CDR2 YNFKEQ. For the CDR3, the DNA is TGTGCCAGCAGCTTAAGCCGGAACACCGGGGAGCTGTTTTTT. Translated, it gives CASSLSRNTGELFF.

This clone was counted between two and nine times. The gene calls are TRBV4-2 and TRBJ2-7, with TRBD2 matching over 9 bases. After removal of 0 bases from V and 0 bases from J, the junction contained 0 bases not matched to a gene. CDR3 length: 15 residues. CDR1 is LGHNA, CDR2 YNFKEQ, per germline. CDR3 sequence: CASSQDSGSSYEQYF. The CDR3 nucleotides read TGTGCCAGCAGCCAAGATAGCGGGAGCTCCTACGAGCAGTACTTC.

The J gene is TRBJ2-5, the V gene TRBV30; 7 bases map to TRBD1. The end of the DNA fits TRBJ2-7 better, so the J call may be wrong. The CDR3 runs to 14 residues. Germline V gene sequence: CDR1 GTSNPN, CDR2 SVGIG (reference sequence). The CDR3 nucleotides read TGTGCCTGGGACCGGGGACAGTCTCTCGACGAGCAGTACTTC. Translation gives CAWDRGQSLDEQYF.

J is TRBJ1-1 and V is TRBV19, with D perhaps matching TRBD1 (6 bases). Looked up from germline, CDR1 is LNHDA and CDR2 is SQIVND (reference sequence). The ends were cut back, 5 bases at V and 6 bases at J, with 13 bases in the middle. This CDR3 spans 13 amino acids. CDR3 amino acids: CASSQGYIPEAFF. CDR3 DNA sequence: TGTGCCAGTAGTCAGGGGTATATTCCTGAAGCTTTCTTT.

The chain combines TRBV2 with TRBJ2-3; tentatively, D is TRBD1 (6 bases). The CDR3 runs to 12 residues. Trimming removed 6 bases from V and 6 bases from J, with 10 bases in between. Germline CDR1 SNHLY, CDR2 FYNNEI. CDR3: CASRQGQDTQYF. CDR3 in DNA: TGTGCCAGCAGACAAGGACAGGATACGCAGTATTTT.

The chain carries TRBV29-1 and TRBJ2-7, with 7 nucleotides matching TRBD2. Germline lookup yields CDR1 SQVTM and CDR2 ANQGSEA. The junction had 12 bases not matched to a gene; V was cut back by 4 bases and J by 3 bases. The CDR3 covers 15 residues. The CDR3 sequence: CSVARDGRSHYEQYF. The CDR3 DNA sequence: TGCAGCGTTGCGAGAGACGGGAGGTCGCACTACGAGCAGTACTTC.

This clone has more than one count but fewer than ten. This rearrangement joins TRBV27 to TRBJ1-2; 10 nucleotides match TRBD1. The CDR3 has 15 residues. Per germline, CDR1 MNHEY and CDR2 SMNVEV (reference sequence). The junction had 6 bases not matched to a gene; V was cut back by 8 bases and J by 0 bases. The CDR3 spells CASRTGGTANYGYTF. The CDR3 coding sequence is TGTGCCAGCCGGACAGGGGGGACGGCTAACTATGGCTACACCTTC.

This chain connects TRBV19 to TRBJ2-5; 7 nucleotides line up with TRBD2. The J call is in doubt because the DNA end fits TRBJ2-7 better. The CDR3 is made up of 13 amino acids. CDR1 and CDR2 (germline): LNHDA, SQIVND (reference sequence). CDR3 in DNA: TGTGCCAGTAGTAGCGGGAGTATCTACGAGCAGTACTTC. Its protein product is CASSSGSIYEQYF.

The chain has TRBV30 and TRBJ2-7, with D uncertain. Trimming left V 0 bases short and J 6 bases short, with 15 bases between. Germline CDR1 is GTSNPN and CDR2 is SVGIG (reference sequence). The CDR3 consists of 14 residues. CDR3 loop: CAWSVGDVLLEQYF. In DNA, the CDR3 is TGTGCCTGGAGTGTTGGTGATGTTCTACTCGAGCAGTACTTC.

The chain has TRBV30 and TRBJ1-4; D ambiguous. Germline V gene data show CDR1 as GTSNPN and CDR2 as SVGIG (reference sequence). V was pared by 0 bases and J by 2 bases, with 13 bases between. The CDR3 extends over 16 amino acids. The DNA of the CDR3 is TGTGCCTGGAGTGTACCTGGGCGGAGGACTAATGAAAAACTGTTTTTT. This sequence encodes CAWSVPGRRTNEKLFF.

This clone was picked up a small number of times. The gene calls are TRBV10-3 and TRBJ2-7; 8 bases fit TRBD2. The CDR3 has 13 residues. Trimming at V came to 6 bases and at J to 5 bases, leaving 6 bases not matched to a gene. Germline V gene data show CDR1 as ENHRY and CDR2 as SYGVKD. CDR3 in amino acids: CAIRPGSGNEQYF. The CDR3 DNA follows: TGTGCCATCAGGCCAGGTAGCGGGAACGAGCAGTACTTC.

J is TRBJ2-3 and V is TRBV6-6, with 13 bases fitting TRBD2. The CDR3 extends over 16 amino acids. V lost 7 bases, J lost 5 bases, and 9 bases stayed unmatched. In germline, CDR1 is MNHNY, CDR2 SVGAGI (reference sequence). The CDR3 DNA follows: TGTGCCAGCACCCAGACTAGCGGGAGGCCGGGAGATACGCAGTATTTT. Its protein is CASTQTSGRPGDTQYF.